One TCR beta chain is described in this entry. This clone occurred a few times. Its binding antigen is unknown. Per-base quality was not reported, and no clone a single base away is much larger than it. Taken from the germline V gene, the CDR1 and CDR2 loops are MDHEN and SYDVKM. From its cysteine to its phenylalanine, the CDR3 spans 15 amino acids. Only the CDR3 portion is preserved as DNA: 45 bases, with reading frame beginning at the first base. Trimming takes 2 bases from V and 2 bases from J, and the germline ends sit 10 bases apart. The intended sense of this specimen's time point label: baseline before first vaccination. Vaccinee samples came from UK trials COV001 and COV002, including a single-blind randomized controlled phase 2/3 trial of AZD1222 (ChAdOx1 nCoV-19) in healthy adults. For TCRbeta chain sequencing, PBMC samples were collected from trial participants at day 0 and at day 28 after the second dose.

The sample originates from a study of T cell responses to AZD1222 COVID-19 vaccine (dated by TCRdb to the early 2020s). Describing the broader study: AZD1222 recipients with second doses at about 4 weeks or about 12 weeks were pooled, because spike-specific TCR depth and breadth did not differ between schedules. TCR sequencing was performed for more than 230 trial participants, of whom roughly 200 were given two doses of AZD1222 and around 25 were given two doses of MenACWY control vaccine. Trial participants were enrolled into age subgroups of 18-55, 56-69 and 70-plus years, which contained approximately 150, 28 and 58 TCR-sequenced participants, respectively. Overall results and qualifications from the work: Most participants were white British and females outnumbered males, and the authors suggested that clonal diversity may have been underestimated. The 56-69-year group was small, and its depth increase did not reach significance, likely because of low power. Vaccine-associated CD4 TCRs spanned the whole spike protein, with dominant responses in regions 160-218 and 743-854. Epitopes outside the regions mutated in the B.1.351 and B.1.1.7 variants were reportedly recognized by nearly half of the unique spike-specific TCRs. Because no day 14 peak-response samples were available, the repertoires could be characterized only after the peak T cell response. Conclusions about previously exposed vaccinees were limited because only six AZD1222 recipients were SARS-CoV-2 seropositive at baseline. After two AZD1222 doses, both the breadth and the depth of spike-specific TCRs were significantly higher than at day 0 and than in MenACWY recipients.

The CDR3 regions of human TCRbeta chains were analyzed by immunosequencing. Per the source publication's procedure: TCRs in the repertoires were matched against a reference library of SARS-CoV-2-specific TCRs that had been generated with the MIRA antigen-specificity platform. Breadth meant the fraction of unique TCRs that were SARS-CoV-2-associated, whereas depth meant the fraction of total T cells that were SARS-CoV-2-associated. Using the MIRA data, each spike-specific TCR was assigned both to the spike region to which the TCR was reactive and to a CD4 or CD8 class. Log10-transformed breadth and depth values were compared by one-way ANOVA with Sidak's multiple comparisons tests. The source is immuneACCESS, and TCRdb retained only in-frame sequences with V and J called. Part of the clones is not carried over; for the studies checked, unresolved V genes explain less than half of this, and the remainder is unexplained. Clonal size and the V and J genes are those of that table, whereas D and trimming came from the DNA. The sample contains 45,000 or so clones, under 85% of them found a single time. The top ten clones comprise 52% of the sample.

The source material was peripheral blood, sampled on day 0 of AZD1222 vaccination. This TCR came from an adult in good health. In this chain, TRBV28 is recombined with TRBJ1-5; no D segment can be confidently identified. The CDR3 region reads CASSLDTRGNQPQHF. The DNA reads TGTGCCAGCAGTTTAGATACTAGAGGCAATCAGCCCCAGCATTTT.